This record looks at one TCR beta chain sequence and its context. No antigen is known for it. Nothing much larger sits one base from this clone, and base qualities are not available. TCRbeta CDR3 regions were amplified from genomic DNA by means of the immunoSEQ Assay, a bias-controlled multiplex PCR. On the authors' methods: The number of nucleated cells in each sample was estimated from the amplification of reference gene primers within the assay. To quantify the absolute abundance of each unique TCRbeta CDR3 rearrangement, sequence reads were collapsed and filtered. For each sample, productive Simpson clonality was calculated as the square root of Simpson's diversity index over productive rearrangements. Here the immuneACCESS table is served through TCRdb, limited to in-frame sequences with V and J called. Missing clones are a known gap in these copies; in checked studies unresolved V genes cover under half, and the rest lacks a known reason. Clonal size and the V and J genes are those of that table, whereas D and trimming came from the DNA. Counted in this sample were roughly 74,000 clones; around 89% of them appeared once. Under 1.5% of the sample rests with the top ten.

Here V drops 4 bases and J drops 6 bases, and the junction holds 5 bases not matched to any gene. The CDR1 and CDR2 encoded by the germline V gene are SGDLS and YYNGEE. The CDR3 goes from the cysteine to the phenylalanine over 14 residues. CDR3 DNA only is kept here, 42 bases in frame from base 1. This sample stems from a study of blood T cell repertoires in COVID-19 (dated by TCRdb to about 2020). General notes on the study: Collaborator samples came from the United States, Italy and Spain and covered acute and convalescent phases of COVID-19. The prospective study material was composed of cDNA or gDNA derived from T cells, B-cell-depleted T cells, or PBMCs. Deeply sampled blood TCRbeta repertoires from subjects exposed to, actively infected with, or recovered from COVID-19 were included in the dataset. A freely available public database, intended as a resource for researchers studying the immune response to SARS-CoV-2, is where the repertoires were released. Samples came from the ongoing ImmuneRACE study (first 160 participants) plus 1,254 subjects from 6 global collaborators. The sample metadata nearly always contained a de-identified subject ID, COVID-19 status, age in years and sex. Where HLA class I and class II types were available, the types were taken from metadata supplied by the sample provider, not from assay-based typing.

In the prospective study, participants were 18 to 89 years old, resided in approximately 22 geographic areas of the United States, and were enrolled through a virtual design. In the prospective study, participants were assigned to cohorts based on the clinical history participants reported in a screening survey and a study questionnaire. Mobile phlebotomists in the prospective study collected whole blood, serum and a nasopharyngeal or oropharyngeal swab from every participant. Prospective study participants could optionally give additional blood draws and questionnaires over a roughly 2-month period. Blood samples from the prospective study were shipped frozen or at room temperature prior to DNA extraction. Study-wide conclusions, independent of this receptor: How much clinical and demographic metadata was included differed by source and by participant, and the metadata was provided uncurated.

The receptor chain draws on TRBV9 and TRBJ2-1, and 9 junctional nucleotides match TRBD1. The sequence was collected from a woman aged 45 to 65 with acute COVID-19. The material sequenced was PBMCs or T cells enriched from blood (not recorded which). The CDR3 reads as follows: CASSPRDRANEQFF. The DNA sequence is TGTGCCAGCAGCCCCCGGGACAGGGCCAATGAGCAGTTCTTC.